The entry below describes one T cell receptor (beta chain). What it recognizes is unknown. Trimming cost V 7 bases and J 3 bases; bases outside gene matches: 6. Germline loops: CDR1 MDHEN, CDR2 SYDVKM. The length of the CDR3 is 14 residues. These data come from a study of naive CD8 T cells in extremely preterm neonates. Study information: Reported adult age range differs: roughly 25-55 years versus about 18-55 years.

Peripheral blood came from healthy approximately 15-56 month-old surgical children and healthy nonsmoking adults. Sorted cells: live naive CD8+ T cells, CD45RA+CCR7+, Annexin V-negative. The assay was immunoSEQ multiplex PCR, and TCRdb's table has in-frame clones only and misses some. The table includes several thousand clones, 95% to 98% detected once. Overall study findings and caveats: Term neonates around 0.4%, young children about 0.028%, adults about 0.01%; preterm neonates shared around 2.5%.

The J gene is TRBJ2-3, the V gene TRBV28; 8 positions match TRBD1. The clonotype was recovered from a human donor in good health. The material sequenced was naive CD8+ T cells from blood. CDR3: CASMVDRATDTQYF. The CDR3 nucleotides are TGTGCCAGCATGGTGGACAGGGCGACAGATACGCAGTATTTT.